This TCR beta chain derives from a study of PD-L1 blockade in urothelial cancer. This CDR3 contains 15 residues. Trimming shortened V by 0 bases and J by 0 bases, and 10 bases separated the two germline ends. Per germline, CDR1 SQVTM and CDR2 ANQGSEA. This clone was counted a few times. TCRdb's table, derived via immunoSEQ multiplex PCR, lists solely in-frame clones and lacks some. The data contain 20,000 to 30,000 clones, approximately 86% of them singletons. Here the sequenced sample was PBMCs, taken around atezolizumab (anti-PD-L1) treatment. V gene TRBV29-1 combines with J gene TRBJ2-3, with no clear D. The TCR comes from a man aged 60 to 69 with urothelial cancer. The CDR3 reads CSVEDPQTSTDTQYF. Here the CDR3 DNA reads TGCAGCGTTGAAGATCCCCAAACTAGCACAGATACGCAGTATTTT.